Shown below are 9 T cell receptor beta chains from a single sample sequenced in a study of blood T cell repertoires in COVID-19 (dated by TCRdb to 2019 to 2021). To prepare the library, the immunoSEQ multiplex PCR assay was applied. The source is immuneACCESS, and TCRdb retained only in-frame sequences with V and J called. Part of the clones is not carried over; for the studies checked, unresolved V genes explain less than half of this, and the remainder is unexplained. This sample holds approximately 100,000 clones; over 70% were observed only once. In total, the top ten clones hold 0.75% to 1% of the sample. The sample was peripheral blood. Receptors were obtained from a human donor with acute or convalescent COVID-19. The donor label of this sample is uncertain.

This clone showed up just a few times. This chain joins TRBV7-6 and TRBJ1-1; D perhaps matches TRBD1 (6 bases). The CDR3 sequence is 16 residues long. V dropped 2 bases and J dropped 4 bases, with 17 bases sitting between them. CDR1 SGHVS and CDR2 FNYEAQ come from the germline V gene. The CDR3 here is CASSLMATGRGTEAFF. The CDR3 DNA reads TGTGCCAGCAGCTTAATGGCGACAGGTAGGGGCACTGAAGCTTTCTTT.

The chain carries TRBV19 and TRBJ1-5; TRBD1 matches 7 bases. With V trimmed by 9 bases and J by 6 bases, 8 bases remained unmatched. The CDR3 consists of 13 residues. CDR1 is LNHDA and CDR2 is SQIVND in the germline V gene (reference sequence). CDR3 bases: TGTGCCAGCCGAGACAGGGCGGCTCAGCCCCAGCATTTT. Translated, it gives CASRDRAAQPQHF. The whole variable domain, remainder taken from reference TRBV19 and TRBJ1-5, is DGGITQSPKYLFRKEGQNVTLSCEQNLNHDAMYWYRQDPGQGLRLIYYSQIVNDFQKGDIAEGYSVSREKKESFPLTVTSAQKNPTAFYLCASRDRAAQPQHFGDGTRLSIL.

The chain employs TRBV21-1 and TRBJ2-4; the table's D gene call, TRBD2, was not cross checked with the DNA. TRBV21-1 is listed as a pseudogene. The CDR3 extends over 15 amino acids. The DNA of the CDR3 is TGTGCCAGCGTCAGGCGGGGGTTTTTTAGGGTCAAAGGGTACTTC. It yields the protein CASVRRGFFRVKGYF.

The chain links TRBV7-8 to TRBJ2-3; possibly TRBD2 for D (7 bases). This CDR3 has 14 residues. V lost 9 bases to trimming and J lost 2 bases, with 15 bases between them. Germline V gene lookup returns CDR1 SGHVS and CDR2 FQNEAQ. Here the CDR3 reads CASGGALATDTQYF. The DNA of the CDR3 is TGTGCCAGTGGGGGGGCATTAGCCACAGATACGCAGTATTTT.

The rearrangement uses TRBV29-1 and TRBJ2-3; D possibly corresponds to TRBD1 (5 bases). Deletions cut 6 bases from V and 4 bases from J, with 14 bases between. The CDR3 totals 13 residues. Germline CDR1 and CDR2: SQVTM and ANQGSEA. The CDR3: CSVRTLGADTQYF. The CDR3 nucleotides read TGCAGCGTCCGGACCTTAGGGGCAGATACGCAGTATTTT.

A few counts support this clone. This chain links TRBV7-2 with TRBJ1-5; the D gene is possibly TRBD1 (5 bases). There are 13 residues in the CDR3. The germline gives CDR1 SGHTA, CDR2 FQGNSA. V was trimmed by 3 bases and J by 7 bases, leaving 10 bases between them. In DNA form, the CDR3 reads TGTGCCAGCAGCTTCAGGGATGGCCAGCCCCAGCATTTT. It yields the protein CASSFRDGQPQHF.

V usage is TRBV7-9 and J usage is TRBJ2-2, with TRBD2 matching 8 bases. The V segment lost 7 bases and the J segment 7 bases; nucleotides outside the gene matches: 14. This CDR3 has 16 residues. Germline loops: CDR1 SEHNR, CDR2 FQNEAQ (reference sequence). The CDR3 nucleotides are TGTGCCAGCACCCTACCCGCGGGGGGCGAGTACGGGGAGCTGTTTTTT. It codes for CASTLPAGGEYGELFF.

In this sample, this clone turned up once. The CDR3 DNA reads TGTGCCAGCAGCTTAGTAGCAGGGGGCTTTGGCTACACCTTC. Translating it yields CASSLVAGGFGYTF. This rearrangement joins TRBV11-2 to TRBJ1-2; 8 bases fit TRBD1. With V trimmed by 1 base and J by 7 bases, 5 bases remained unmatched. The CDR3 runs 14 residues. Germline CDR1 reads SGHAT; CDR2 reads FQNNGV.

The chain carries TRBV11-2 and TRBJ2-2, with 7 bases fitting TRBD1. Germline V gives CDR1 SGHAT, CDR2 FQNNGV. V lost 3 bases to trimming and J lost 2 bases; unmatched junction nucleotides: 12. The CDR3 length is 18 residues. In DNA, the CDR3 is TGTGCCAGCAGCTTGAGGGCGCCCGGGACAGACAACACCGGGGAGCTGTTTTTT. The encoded protein is CASSLRAPGTDNTGELFF.